The 26 T cell receptor beta chains in this list originate from one sample, sequenced in a study of regulatory T cells in long-lasting Graves disease. Time point noted: newly diagnosed GD, antithyroid drugs for less than 3 months. With RNA extracted from PBMCs as input, the TCR library was made. Arm-PCR of CDR3 regions with iRepertoire HTBI primers generated TCR beta libraries. One entry per CDR3 protein, called by TCRdb with MiXCR from the multiplex PCR reads. The sample has about 460,000 distinct CDR3 sequences, 14% seen once. The same data also contributed to another study, on T cells in Graves' hyperthyroidism and ophthalmopathy.

The sample was peripheral blood mononuclear cells (PBMCs), taken at new diagnosis, from a patient treated with antithyroid drugs. The receptors here all came from a woman aged 45 to 65 with Graves disease.

This clonotype was detected only a few times. V usage is TRBV29-1 and J usage is TRBJ2-5; no definite D call. The germline V gene encodes CDR1 SQVTM and CDR2 ANQGSEA. CDR3 length: 11 residues. V was cut by 4 bases and J by 3 bases, with 6 bases left in between. This CDR3 is CSVVGKETQYF. CDR3 in DNA: TGCAGCGTTGTCGGCAAAGAGACCCAGTACTTC.

This clonotype was picked up many times. This sequence joins TRBV6-7 and TRBJ1-6; 9 bases are shared with TRBD1. TRBV6-7 belongs to the ORF category, with a function that is uncertain. Trimming took 5 bases from V and 8 from J; bases not matched to a gene: 13. The CDR3 sequence is 17 residues long. The CDR3 loop reads CASSTRRTGAFYSPLHF. DNA of the CDR3: TGTGCCAGCAGTACTCGTCGGACAGGGGCCTTCTATTCACCCCTCCACTTT.

This clonotype was counted a single time. The V gene is TRBV5-1, the J gene TRBJ2-7, with TRBD1 identical over 11 bases. V shed 6 bases and J 6 bases; nucleotides not matched to a gene: 11. This CDR3 is built from 15 residues. Germline CDR1 reads SGHRS; CDR2 reads YFSETQ. The chain's CDR3 is CASTNSGQGAPEQYF. The DNA of the CDR3 is TGCGCCAGCACCAATTCAGGACAGGGGGCGCCCGAGCAGTACTTC.

Details on this clonotype: Being one base from a much bigger clone, this may be a read error. The chain links TRBV10-2 to TRBJ2-7; 7 positions match TRBD2. J was trimmed by 1 base and V by 0 bases; bases with no gene match: 3. This CDR3 comprises 15 residues. CDR1 WSHSY and CDR2 SAAADI come from the germline V gene. DNA for the CDR3: TGCGCCAGCAGTGAGTCGACTAGCCGGTCCTACGAGCAGTACTTC. This codes for CASSESTSRSYEQYF.

This clonotype was picked up many times. The rearrangement links TRBV7-2 to TRBJ1-1, with D perhaps TRBD1 (6 bases). CDR1 SGHTA and CDR2 FQGNSA come from the germline V gene. V was pared by 5 bases and J by 6 bases, with 19 bases between. This CDR3 has 15 residues. CDR3 in amino acids: CASSAHRGRGAEAFF. Here the CDR3 DNA reads TGTGCCAGCAGCGCCCATCGGGGGCGAGGGGCTGAAGCTTTCTTT.

This clonotype was found many times. V usage is TRBV5-1 and J usage is TRBJ2-3, with TRBD1 matching over 7 bases. The CDR3 is made up of 15 amino acids. Per the germline V gene, CDR1 is SGHRS and CDR2 is YFSETQ. V gave up 2 bases and J gave up 4 bases; unmatched junction bases: 7. The CDR3 loop reads CASSLPTDRADTQYF. CDR3 bases: TGCGCCAGCAGCTTACCTACTGACAGGGCAGATACGCAGTATTTT.

The sample holds many counts of this clonotype. The chain recombines TRBV7-9 with TRBJ1-3; D uncertain. V was clipped by 3 bases and J by 3 bases, with 3 bases between them. CDR1 SEHNR and CDR2 FQNEAQ come from the germline V gene (reference sequence). This CDR3 comprises 12 residues. The CDR3 reads CASSFGGNTIYF. The CDR3 nucleotides are TGTGCCAGCAGCTTCGGTGGAAACACCATATATTTT.

This clonotype was counted at least ten times. The genes are TRBV7-9 and TRBJ2-5, with TRBD1 identical over 11 bases. The J segment lost 3 bases and the V segment lost 4 bases, leaving 16 bases of the junction unmatched. CDR1 and CDR2 (germline): SEHNR, FQNEAQ (reference sequence). The CDR3 sequence is 19 residues long. CDR3 protein: CASSYRAFGQGAGEETQYF. Written as DNA, the CDR3 is TGTGCCAGCAGCTACCGCGCCTTTGGACAGGGGGCCGGGGAAGAGACCCAGTACTTC.

This clonotype was recorded many times. This chain joins TRBV28 and TRBJ2-2; the match to TRBD2 covers 8 bases. The V segment lost 7 bases and the J segment 4 bases; nucleotides outside the gene matches: 11. The germline gives CDR1 MDHEN, CDR2 SYDVKM. This CDR3 spans 16 amino acids. The CDR3 reads CASTPGLEESTGELFF. The CDR3 DNA reads TGTGCCAGCACTCCGGGACTAGAGGAGAGCACCGGGGAGCTGTTTTTT.

This clonotype appeared a few times. This rearrangement joins TRBV7-2 to TRBJ2-5, with TRBD2 matching over 12 bases. Germline V gene lookup returns CDR1 SGHTA and CDR2 FQGNSA. The CDR3 runs 16 residues. After removal of 6 bases from V and 6 bases from J, the junction contained 11 bases not matched to a gene. CDR3 loop: CASRPSTSGGRKTQYF. The CDR3 DNA sequence: TGTGCCAGCAGACCCTCAACTAGCGGGGGGCGAAAGACCCAGTACTTC.

The chain joins TRBV19 to TRBJ2-7; maybe TRBD2 (6 bases). Trimming shortened V by 2 bases and J by 3 bases, and 17 bases separated the two germline ends. CDR1 LNHDA and CDR2 SQIVND come from the germline V gene (reference sequence). This CDR3 has 16 amino acids. DNA for the CDR3: TGTGCCAGTAGTATAAGGGGTTGGGACTCCTACTACGAGCAGTACTTC. Encoded protein: CASSIRGWDSYYEQYF.

This rearrangement joins TRBV5-5 to TRBJ1-6; D not certain. Germline CDR1 SGHKS, CDR2 YYEKEE (reference sequence). V gave up 1 base and J gave up 9 bases, with 11 bases separating them. CDR3 length: 14 amino acids. The CDR3 nucleotides read TGTGCCAGCAGCTTGTTTACAGAACCTTCACCCCTCCACTTT. This translates into CASSLFTEPSPLHF.

DNA of the CDR3: TGTGCCAGCAGCTTGTACGGACCCTACGAGCAGTACTTC. Amino acids: CASSLYGPYEQYF. The V gene is TRBV5-5, the J gene TRBJ2-7; unclear D gene. Trimming removed 1 base at V and 2 bases at J, with 7 bases between. Germline-derived CDR1 and CDR2 are SGHKS and YYEKEE (reference sequence). The CDR3 runs to 13 residues.

This clonotype was found once. The chain joins TRBV30 to TRBJ1-4; possible D gene TRBD1, 5 bases. This CDR3 region has 17 residues. V was cut by 2 bases and J by 0 bases, with 16 bases left in between. Germline CDR1 and CDR2: GTSNPN and SVGIG (reference sequence). The CDR3 region is CAWSPGISRATNEKLFF. CDR3 DNA: TGTGCCTGGAGTCCAGGGATTTCGCGAGCAACTAATGAAAAACTGTTTTTT.

The table lists this clonotype with many counts. V is TRBV11-2 and J is TRBJ2-7, with D possibly matching TRBD1 (6 bases). This CDR3 contains 15 residues. The ends were cut back, 2 bases at V and 0 bases at J, with 11 bases in the middle. Germline loops: CDR1 SGHAT, CDR2 FQNNGV. The CDR3 DNA is TGTGCCAGCAGCTTAAGGGGGAGCAGCTCCTACGAGCAGTACTTC. Translated, it gives CASSLRGSSSYEQYF.

Details on this clonotype: At one boundary the junction diverges from the germline segment, which might be a read error. The DNA of the CDR3 is TGTGCCAGCTCACCACCCGGTAGCAATCAGCCCCAGCGTTTT. This sequence encodes CASSPPGSNQPQRF. This chain links TRBV18 with TRBJ1-5; unclear D gene. The CDR3 is 14 amino acids. The V gene's germline CDR1 is KGHSH and CDR2 LQKENI.

The J gene is TRBJ2-3, the V gene TRBV5-8; D gene uncertain. The CDR3 runs to 17 residues. Germline CDR1 and CDR2: SGHTS and YDEGEE. V was shortened by 4 bases and J by 1 base, with 19 bases between the two germline ends. The CDR3 DNA sequence: TGTGCCAGCAGCCAACCATGGGATAGGTTGGGCACAGATACGCAGTATTTT. Translated: CASSQPWDRLGTDTQYF. The whole variable domain, remainder taken from reference TRBV5-8 and TRBJ2-3, is EAGVTQSPTHLIKTRGQQATLRCSPISGHTSVYWYQQALGLGLQFLLWYDEGEERNRGNFPPRFSGRQFPNYSSELNVNALELEDSALYLCASSQPWDRLGTDTQYFGPGTRLTVL.

This clonotype came up many times. The chain employs TRBV6-1 and TRBJ2-7, with a weak D call TRBD1 (6 bases). Trimming removed 2 bases at V and 3 bases at J, with 14 bases between. Per germline, CDR1 MNHNS and CDR2 SASEGT. The CDR3 has 15 amino acids. The CDR3 bases are TGTGCCAGCAGTGAACACCGACAGGACGGCTACGAGCAGTACTTC. The encoded protein is CASSEHRQDGYEQYF.

This clonotype was recorded at least ten times. The V gene is TRBV13, the J gene TRBJ1-1, with unresolved D. The CDR3 sequence is 13 residues long. Germline V gene lookup returns CDR1 PRHDT and CDR2 FYEKMQ (reference sequence). V gave up 4 bases and J gave up 2 bases, with 8 bases separating them. CDR3 nucleotides: TGTGCCAGCAGCTCCCAGAGAAACACTGAAGCTTTCTTT. Translated, it gives CASSSQRNTEAFF.

This chain joins TRBV28 and TRBJ1-4, with D maybe TRBD1 (6 bases). This CDR3 spans 14 amino acids. Germline-derived CDR1 and CDR2 are MDHEN and SYDVKM. With 2 bases removed from V and 7 bases from J, the gap between germline ends came to 11 bases. CDR3 bases: TGTGCCAGCAGTTTAGGGGGCTGGGGTGAAAAACTGTTTTTT. This sequence encodes CASSLGGWGEKLFF. The full variable domain, rest sourced from reference TRBV28 and TRBJ1-4, is DVKVTQSSRYLVKRTGEKVFLECVQDMDHENMFWYRQDPGLGLRLIYFSYDVKMKEKGDIPEGYSVSREKKERFSLILESASTNQTSMYLCASSLGGWGEKLFFGSGTQLSVL.

This clonotype has a handful of counts. The chain carries TRBV20-1 and TRBJ1-5, with 9 bases identical to TRBD1. CDR3 size: 14 residues. Germline assignment: CDR1 DFQATT and CDR2 SNEGSKA (reference sequence). V lost 5 bases, J lost 4 bases, and 6 bases stayed unmatched. The CDR3 DNA sequence: TGCAGTGCTCTGACAGGGGGAGGGAATCAGCCCCAGCATTTT. This gives the protein CSALTGGGNQPQHF.

This clonotype has ten or more counts. The chain couples TRBV6-5 to TRBJ1-5, with D unclear. V lost 4 bases, J lost 5 bases, and 15 bases lay in between. Germline V gene data show CDR1 as MNHEY and CDR2 as SVGAGI. The CDR3 runs to 15 residues. The CDR3 region is CASSLTHSSDQPQHF. The CDR3 DNA follows: TGTGCCAGCAGTTTGACCCACAGTTCGGATCAGCCCCAGCATTTT.

This sequence joins TRBV13 and TRBJ2-7; weak D call: TRBD1 (6 bases). Trimming left V 7 bases short and J 5 bases short, with 21 bases between. There are 15 residues in the CDR3. Germline V gene data show CDR1 as PRHDT and CDR2 as FYEKMQ (reference sequence). In DNA form, the CDR3 reads TGTGCCAGCATTGGTGGGTCAGGGGCCCTCCACGAGCAGTACTTC. Encoded protein: CASIGGSGALHEQYF.

There are a few counts of this clonotype. A clone one base away is much larger, so this may be a read error. J is TRBJ1-4 and V is TRBV12-3 or TRBV12-4, with 7 bases that match TRBD1. The CDR3 loop spans 12 amino acids. CDR3 amino acids: CASSPYGQELVF. The CDR3 DNA reads TGTGCCAGCAGTCCCTACGGACAGGAACTGGTTTTT.

The chain carries TRBV12-3 or TRBV12-4 and TRBJ2-7; 9 bases are a match to TRBD2. The CDR3 covers 15 residues. Losses at the gene ends were 5 bases for V and 3 bases for J; bases not matched to a gene: 8. The CDR3 loop is CASSRGREGHYEQYF. In nucleotides, the CDR3 is TGTGCCAGCAGTAGGGGGCGGGAGGGCCACTACGAGCAGTACTTC.

This clonotype showed up many times. The V and J genes are TRBV28 and TRBJ1-5, with TRBD1 matching 7 bases. The CDR3 totals 20 residues. CDR1 is MDHEN, CDR2 SYDVKM, per germline. Losses at the gene ends were 4 bases for V and 3 bases for J; bases not matched to a gene: 21. CDR3 bases: TGTGCCAGCAGTTCCGAACGTTTGGACAGGTACCAAAAATACAATCAGCCCCAGCATTTT. Residues: CASSSERLDRYQKYNQPQHF.